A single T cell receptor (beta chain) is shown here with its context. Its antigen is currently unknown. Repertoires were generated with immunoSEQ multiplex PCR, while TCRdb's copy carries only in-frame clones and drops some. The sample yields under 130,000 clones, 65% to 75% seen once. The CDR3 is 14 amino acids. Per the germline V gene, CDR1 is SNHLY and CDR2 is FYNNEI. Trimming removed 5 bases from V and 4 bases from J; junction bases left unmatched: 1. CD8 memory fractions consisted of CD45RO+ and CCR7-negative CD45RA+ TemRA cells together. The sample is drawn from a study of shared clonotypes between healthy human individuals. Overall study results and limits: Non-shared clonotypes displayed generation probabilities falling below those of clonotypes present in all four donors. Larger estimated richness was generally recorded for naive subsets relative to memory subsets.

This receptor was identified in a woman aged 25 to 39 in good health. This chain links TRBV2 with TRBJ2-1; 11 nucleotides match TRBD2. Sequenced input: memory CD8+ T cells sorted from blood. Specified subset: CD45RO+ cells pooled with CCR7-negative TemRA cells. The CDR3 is CASSLAGGYNEQFF. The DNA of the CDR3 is TGTGCCAGCAGTCTAGCGGGAGGTTACAATGAGCAGTTCTTC.